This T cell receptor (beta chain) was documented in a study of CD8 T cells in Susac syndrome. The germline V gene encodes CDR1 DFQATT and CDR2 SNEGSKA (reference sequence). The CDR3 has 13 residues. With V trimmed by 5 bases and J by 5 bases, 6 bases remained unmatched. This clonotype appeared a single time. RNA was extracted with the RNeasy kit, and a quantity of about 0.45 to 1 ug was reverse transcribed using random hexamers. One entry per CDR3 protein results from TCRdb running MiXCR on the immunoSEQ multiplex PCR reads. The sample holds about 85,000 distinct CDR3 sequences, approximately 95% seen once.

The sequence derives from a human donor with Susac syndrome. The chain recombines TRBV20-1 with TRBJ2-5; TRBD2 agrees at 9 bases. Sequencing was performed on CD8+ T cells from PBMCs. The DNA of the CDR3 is TGCAGTGCTGCGGGAGGGCCGGAGGAGACCCAGTACTTC. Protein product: CSAAGGPEETQYF.